Listed below are T cell receptor beta chains from one sample, sequenced in a study of T cell responses to AZD1222 COVID-19 vaccine. Sequencing was performed with immunoSEQ multiplex PCR; in TCRdb, only in-frame clones are kept and a portion is missing. The data show about 150,000 clones, approximately 90% seen once. This specimen consisted of peripheral blood, obtained on day 0 of AZD1222 vaccination. Source of these receptors: an adult in good health. Each CDR3 is given with its conserved first and last residue. A D gene is named only where the DNA matches it firmly. The listing skips clone size in some rows; elsewhere it reads once, few, many or a size class.

d_call clone_size j_call v_call cdr3_aa cdr3_nt
TRBD2 . TRBJ2-2 TRBV5-6 CASSLGDYPGELFF TGTGCCAGCAGCTTGGGGGACTATCCCGGGGAGCTGTTTTTT
. . TRBJ1-2 TRBV23-1 CASSQIVARLSYGYTF TGCGCCAGCAGTCAAATCGTTGCCCGACTGAGCTATGGCTACACCTTC
TRBD1 once TRBJ1-1 TRBV5-6 CASSPPATGPNTEAFF TGTGCCAGCAGCCCCCCGGCGACAGGGCCGAACACTGAAGCTTTCTTT
TRBD1 . TRBJ1-4 TRBV3-1/TRBV3-2 CASSPPGQGAEKLFF TGTGCCAGCAGCCCGCCGGGACAGGGGGCGGAAAAACTGTTTTTT
TRBD2 few TRBJ2-1 TRBV4-2 CASSPGLAGSYNEQFF TGTGCCAGCAGCCCCGGACTAGCGGGCTCCTACAATGAGCAGTTCTTC
. . TRBJ1-3 TRBV30 CAWKSSRQLSGNTIYF TGTGCCTGGAAAAGTTCTAGACAGCTCTCTGGAAACACCATATATTTT
. . TRBJ1-3 TRBV14 CASTKATTGNTIYF TGTGCCAGCACGAAGGCGACAACTGGAAACACCATATATTTT
TRBD1 . TRBJ2-7 TRBV29-1 CSVPGQGRSDEQYF TGCAGCGTCCCCGGACAGGGTCGGTCGGACGAGCAGTACTTC
TRBD1 . TRBJ1-2 TRBV7-9 CASSLFGQGHGYTF TGTGCCAGCAGCTTATTTGGACAGGGACACGGCTACACCTTC
TRBD1 . TRBJ1-6 TRBV27 CASSLGKRQGYSPLHF TGTGCCAGCAGTCTGGGTAAAAGACAGGGATATTCACCCCTCCACTTT
TRBD1 . TRBJ2-7 TRBV28 CASGEIVGQGFYEQYF TGTGCCAGCGGGGAGATCGTGGGACAGGGGTTCTACGAGCAGTACTTC
. . TRBJ1-1 TRBV5-8 CASSSRLPGHTEAFF TGTGCCAGCAGCTCCCGGTTACCGGGGCACACTGAAGCTTTCTTT
. . TRBJ1-4 TRBV5-6 CASSPAGVDEKLFF TGTGCCAGCAGCCCCGCGGGGGTCGATGAAAAACTGTTTTTT
. . TRBJ1-6 TRBV2 CASSEWSPLHF TGTGCCAGCAGTGAATGGTCACCCCTCCACTTT
TRBD1 . TRBJ1-2 TRBV5-8 CASSLAAGGYYGYTF TGTGCCAGCAGCTTGGCCGCAGGGGGCTACTATGGCTACACCTTC
TRBD2 . TRBJ2-1 TRBV4-1 CASSQDQLAGAGNEQFF TGCGCCAGCAGCCAAGATCAGTTAGCGGGAGCTGGAAATGAGCAGTTCTTC
TRBD2 . TRBJ2-4 TRBV4-1 CASSQETSGRRDIQYF TGCGCCAGCAGCCAAGAAACTAGCGGGAGGAGGGACATTCAGTACTTC
. . TRBJ1-2 TRBV5-8 CASSLRAVNYGYTF TGTGCCAGCAGCTTGAGGGCCGTGAACTATGGCTACACCTTC
. . TRBJ1-2 TRBV5-6 CASSLGSGPYGYTF TGTGCCAGCAGCTTAGGATCCGGGCCCTATGGCTACACCTTC
. . TRBJ2-7 TRBV14 CASSQDSIRFYEQYF TGTGCCAGCAGCCAAGACAGCATCAGATTCTACGAGCAGTACTTC
. . TRBJ2-7 TRBV11-2 CASSPWRRGPSYEQYF TGTGCCAGCAGCCCCTGGAGGCGGGGGCCCTCCTACGAGCAGTACTTC
. . TRBJ2-2 TRBV7-6 CASSLLPGSVTGELFF TGTGCCAGCAGCTTATTGCCAGGGAGTGTGACCGGGGAGCTGTTTTTT
. . TRBJ1-3 TRBV18 CASSPRRDNSGNTIYF TGTGCCAGCTCACCACGTAGGGACAACTCTGGAAACACCATATATTTT
. . TRBJ2-1 TRBV5-6 CASSLGTLNEQFF TGTGCCAGCAGCTTAGGGACTCTCAATGAGCAGTTCTTC